The T cell receptor (beta chain) described here comes from a study of radiotherapy plus CTLA-4 blockade in lung cancer. Whole-study context: Disease control was achieved by over 30% of patients, and objective responses by less than 20%. Study outcomes and limitations: Blood saw expansion of tumor-derived TCR clones after radiotherapy plus ipilimumab.

With respect to this clone: Its target is not known.

TCRdb's table, derived via immunoSEQ multiplex PCR, lists solely in-frame clones and lacks some. The sample includes tens of thousands of clones, 65% to 80% of them seen just once. The germline V and J ends were trimmed by 0 bases and 1 base, with 10 bases remaining between them. Germline lookup yields CDR1 MRHNA and CDR2 SNTAGT. This CDR3 contains 17 residues. The chain combines TRBV6-4 with TRBJ2-6, with D possibly being TRBD2 (7 bases). The source material was peripheral blood, sampled from a patient treated with radiotherapy plus ipilimumab. The TCR sequence derives from a human donor with non-small cell lung cancer who had a complete response to radiotherapy plus ipilimumab. CDR3 DNA: TGTGCCAGCAGTGACTCGGGAGGGGGGTCTGGGGCCAACGTCCTGACTTTC. Translation: CASSDSGGGSGANVLTF.